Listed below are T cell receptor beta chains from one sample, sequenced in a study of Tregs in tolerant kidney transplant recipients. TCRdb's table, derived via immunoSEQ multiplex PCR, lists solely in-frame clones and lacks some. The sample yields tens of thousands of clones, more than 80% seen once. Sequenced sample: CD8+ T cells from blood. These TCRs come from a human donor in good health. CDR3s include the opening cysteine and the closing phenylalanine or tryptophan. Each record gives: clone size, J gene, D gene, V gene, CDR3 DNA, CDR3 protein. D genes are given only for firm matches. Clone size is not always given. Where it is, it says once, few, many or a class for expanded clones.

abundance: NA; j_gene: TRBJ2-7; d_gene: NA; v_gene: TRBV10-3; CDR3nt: TGTGCCATCGCCAGCTCCTACGAGCAGTACTTC; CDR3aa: CAIASSYEQYF
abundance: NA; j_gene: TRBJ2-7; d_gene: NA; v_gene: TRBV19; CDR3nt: TGTGCCAGTAGTATAGGACAGGGAGGCTACGAGCAGTACTTC; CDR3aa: CASSIGQGGYEQYF
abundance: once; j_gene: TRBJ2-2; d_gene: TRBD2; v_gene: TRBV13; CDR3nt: TGTGCCAGCAGCTTAGCTCTAGCGGGGCCGAACACCGGGGAGCTGTTTTTT; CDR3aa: CASSLALAGPNTGELFF
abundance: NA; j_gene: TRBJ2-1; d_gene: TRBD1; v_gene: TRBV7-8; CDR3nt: TGTGCCAGCAGGGCCAGGGGGACAGTTGAGCAGTTCTTC; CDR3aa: CASRARGTVEQFF
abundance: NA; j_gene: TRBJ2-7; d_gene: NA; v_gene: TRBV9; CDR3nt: TGTGCCAGCAGCCTCGGGACCGAGGGCTACGAGCAGTACTTC; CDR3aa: CASSLGTEGYEQYF
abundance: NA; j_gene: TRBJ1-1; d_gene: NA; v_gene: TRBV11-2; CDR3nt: TGTGCCAGCAGCTTAGAAAATAGGGTCGGAAACACTGAAGCTTTCTTT; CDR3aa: CASSLENRVGNTEAFF
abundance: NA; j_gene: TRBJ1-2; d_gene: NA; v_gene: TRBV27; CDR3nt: TGTGCCAGCAGTTTCCACAGGGAGGTGTATGGCTACACCTTC; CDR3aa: CASSFHREVYGYTF
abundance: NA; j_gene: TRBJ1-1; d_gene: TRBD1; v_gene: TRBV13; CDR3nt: TGTGCCAGCAGCTCCTACGGGACAGGTCCCACTGAAGCTTTCTTT; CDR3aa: CASSSYGTGPTEAFF
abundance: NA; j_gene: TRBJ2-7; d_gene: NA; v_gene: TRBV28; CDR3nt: TGTGCCAGCAGTTCAAGTACTTCCGTCACCGAGCAGTACTTC; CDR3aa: CASSSSTSVTEQYF
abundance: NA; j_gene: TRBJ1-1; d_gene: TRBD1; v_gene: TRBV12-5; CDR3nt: TGTGCTAGTGGTATGGGACAGGGGGACACTGAAGCTTTCTTT; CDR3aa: CASGMGQGDTEAFF
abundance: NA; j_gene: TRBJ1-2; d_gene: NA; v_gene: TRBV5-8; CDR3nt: TGTGCCAGCAGCTTGGGGGGGGCAGGGCGTGACTATGGCTACACCTTC; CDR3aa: CASSLGGAGRDYGYTF
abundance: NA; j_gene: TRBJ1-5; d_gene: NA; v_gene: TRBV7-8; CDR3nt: TGTGCCAGCAGCTTAGCGGGCTGGGGGGACAATCAGCCCCAGCATTTT; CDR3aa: CASSLAGWGDNQPQHF
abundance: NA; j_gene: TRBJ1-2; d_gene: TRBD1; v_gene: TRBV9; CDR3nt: TGTGCCAGCCGACAGGGAGACGGCTACACCTTC; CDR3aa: CASRQGDGYTF
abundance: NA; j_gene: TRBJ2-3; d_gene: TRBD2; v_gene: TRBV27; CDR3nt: TGTGCCAGCAGTTTAATGGGACTAGCGGGGAGCACAGATACGCAGTATTTT; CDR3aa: CASSLMGLAGSTDTQYF
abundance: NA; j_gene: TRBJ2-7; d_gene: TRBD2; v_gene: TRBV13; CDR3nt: TGTGCCAGCAGTCACCTGGGGACGGGGGGGCCCTCCGAGCAGTACTTC; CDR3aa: CASSHLGTGGPSEQYF
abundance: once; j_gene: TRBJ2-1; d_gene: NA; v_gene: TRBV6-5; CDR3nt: TGTGCCAGCAGTGCGCACATCGGGGCTTTTGAGCAGTTCTTC; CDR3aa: CASSAHIGAFEQFF
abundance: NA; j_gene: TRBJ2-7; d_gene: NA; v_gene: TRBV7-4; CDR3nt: TGTGCCAGCAGCTTAGAGGGCAGGGGCGGATTCTACGAGCAGTACTTC; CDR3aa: CASSLEGRGGFYEQYF
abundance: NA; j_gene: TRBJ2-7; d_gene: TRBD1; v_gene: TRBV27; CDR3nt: TGTGCCAGCAGTCCGGGGACAGGGAACGAGCAGTACTTC; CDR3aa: CASSPGTGNEQYF
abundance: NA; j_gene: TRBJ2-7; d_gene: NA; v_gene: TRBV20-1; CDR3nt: TGCAGTGCTAGAGATTCGGGCGAGCAGTACTTC; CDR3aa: CSARDSGEQYF
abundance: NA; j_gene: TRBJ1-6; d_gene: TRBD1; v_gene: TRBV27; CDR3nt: TGTGCCAGCAGTCCGGGACAGGGCTTTTCACCCCTCCACTTT; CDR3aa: CASSPGQGFSPLHF
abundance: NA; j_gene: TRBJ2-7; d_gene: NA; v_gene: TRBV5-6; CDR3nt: TGTGCCAGCCAGAGGGGATTTGGAGCCTACGAGCAGTACTTC; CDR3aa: CASQRGFGAYEQYF
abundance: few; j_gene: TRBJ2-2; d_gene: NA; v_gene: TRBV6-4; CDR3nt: TGTGCCAGCAGTGACAGGGGTGGCACCGGGGAGCTGTTTTTT; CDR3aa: CASSDRGGTGELFF
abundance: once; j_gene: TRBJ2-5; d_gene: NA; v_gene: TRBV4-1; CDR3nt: TGCGCCAGCAGCCTCCGGGTAGCGGAAGAGACCCAGTACTTC; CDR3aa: CASSLRVAEETQYF
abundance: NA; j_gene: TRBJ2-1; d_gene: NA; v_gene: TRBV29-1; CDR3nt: TGCAGCGTTCACGCCACCACTGGGAATGAGCAGTTCTTC; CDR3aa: CSVHATTGNEQFF
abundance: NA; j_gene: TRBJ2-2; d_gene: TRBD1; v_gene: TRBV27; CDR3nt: TGTGCCAGCAGTATTCGACAGGGGCGAACCGGGGAGCTGTTTTTT; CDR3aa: CASSIRQGRTGELFF
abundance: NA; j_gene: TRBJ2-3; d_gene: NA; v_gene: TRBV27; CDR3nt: TGTGCCAGCAGTCCCGGCCGAAACACAGATACGCAGTATTTT; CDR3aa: CASSPGRNTDTQYF
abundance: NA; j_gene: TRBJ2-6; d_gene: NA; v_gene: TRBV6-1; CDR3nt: TGTGCCAGCAGTGAAAAGGCCTTCTCTGGGGCCAACGTCCTGACTTTC; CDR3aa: CASSEKAFSGANVLTF
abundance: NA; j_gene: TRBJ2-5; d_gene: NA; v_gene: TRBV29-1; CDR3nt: TGCAGCTTATCCCGGACAAGCCAAGAGACCCAGTACTTC; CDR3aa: CSLSRTSQETQYF
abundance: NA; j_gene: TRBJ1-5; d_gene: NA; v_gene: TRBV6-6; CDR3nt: TGTGCCAGCAGTTCCAAGGAGGGGCCGGATCAGCCCCAGCATTTT; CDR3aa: CASSSKEGPDQPQHF
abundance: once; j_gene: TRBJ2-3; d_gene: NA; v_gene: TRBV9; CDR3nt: TGTGCCAGCAGCGTAGAGGCCGCGGCCACAGATACGCAGTATTTT; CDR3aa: CASSVEAAATDTQYF
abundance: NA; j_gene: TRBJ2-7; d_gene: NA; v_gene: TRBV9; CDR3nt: TGTGCCAGCAGTGACCACGAGCAGTACTTC; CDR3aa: CASSDHEQYF
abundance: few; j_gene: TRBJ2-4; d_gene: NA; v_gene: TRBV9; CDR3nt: TGTGCCAGCAGCGGTGATGGAAACATTCAGTACTTC; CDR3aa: CASSGDGNIQYF
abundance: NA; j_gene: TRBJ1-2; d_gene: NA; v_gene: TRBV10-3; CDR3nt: TGTGCCATCAGGGACCACAGGGAGACTAACTATGGCTACACCTTC; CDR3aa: CAIRDHRETNYGYTF
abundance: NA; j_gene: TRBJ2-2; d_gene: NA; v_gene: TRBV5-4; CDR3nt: TGTGCCAGCAGCCACACCGGGGAGCTGTTTTTT; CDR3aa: CASSHTGELFF
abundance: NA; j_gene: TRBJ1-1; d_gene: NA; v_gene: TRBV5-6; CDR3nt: TGTGCCAGCAGCTTGGGGTACGGGGGCAGACCTGAAGCTTTCTTT; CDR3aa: CASSLGYGGRPEAFF
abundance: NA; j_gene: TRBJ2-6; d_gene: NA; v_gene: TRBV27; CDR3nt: TGTGCCAGCAGTTTGGATCCTTCCATATCTGGGGCCAACGTCCTGACTTTC; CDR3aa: CASSLDPSISGANVLTF
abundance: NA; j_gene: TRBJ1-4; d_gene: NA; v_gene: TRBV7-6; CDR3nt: TGTGCCAGCAGCTTACGGACTAATGAAAAACTGTTTTTT; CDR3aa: CASSLRTNEKLFF
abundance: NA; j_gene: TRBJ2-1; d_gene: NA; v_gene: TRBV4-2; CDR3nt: TGTGCCAGCAGCCAAGACGGGTCGACCACTTTTGAGCAGTTCTTC; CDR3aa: CASSQDGSTTFEQFF
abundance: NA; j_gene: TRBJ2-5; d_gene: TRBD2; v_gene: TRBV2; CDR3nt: TGTGCCAGCGGACTAGCGGGGGTCGAGACCCAGTACTTC; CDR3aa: CASGLAGVETQYF
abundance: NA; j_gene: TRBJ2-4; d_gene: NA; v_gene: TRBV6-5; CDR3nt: TGTGCCAGCAGTTACTCGATCCAGGGGGCCAAAAACATTCAGTACTTC; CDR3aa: CASSYSIQGAKNIQYF
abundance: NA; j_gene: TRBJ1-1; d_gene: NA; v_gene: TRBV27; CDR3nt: TGTGCCAGCAGTCTGATGCCCAACACTGAAGCTTTCTTT; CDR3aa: CASSLMPNTEAFF
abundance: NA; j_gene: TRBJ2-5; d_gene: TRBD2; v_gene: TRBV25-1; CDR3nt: TGTGCCAGCAGTTCAATCCGCGGGGGGGCACGGGAGACCCAGTACTTC; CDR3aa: CASSSIRGGARETQYF
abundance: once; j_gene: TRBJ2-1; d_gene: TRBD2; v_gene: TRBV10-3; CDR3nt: TGTGCCGCGGGACTAGCGGGAGACTCCTGGAATGAGCAGTTCTTC; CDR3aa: CAAGLAGDSWNEQFF
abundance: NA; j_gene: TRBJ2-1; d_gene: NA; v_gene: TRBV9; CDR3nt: TGTGCCAGCAGCGTAGCGGTGGGCTCCTCCTACAATGAGCAGTTCTTC; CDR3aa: CASSVAVGSSYNEQFF
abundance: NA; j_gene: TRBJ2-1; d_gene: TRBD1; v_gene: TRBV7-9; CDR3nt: TGTGCCAGTTCATGGACAGGGGGCAAGGATGAGCAGTTCTTC; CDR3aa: CASSWTGGKDEQFF
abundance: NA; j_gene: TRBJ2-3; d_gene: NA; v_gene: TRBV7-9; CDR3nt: TGTGCCAGCAGCTTGGCTGACGGCGGATCAGATACGCAGTATTTT; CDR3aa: CASSLADGGSDTQYF
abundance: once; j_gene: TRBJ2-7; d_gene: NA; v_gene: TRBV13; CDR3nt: TGTGCCAGCAGCCCCCATACAGGGTTAGGTATCTACGAGCAGTACTTC; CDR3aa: CASSPHTGLGIYEQYF
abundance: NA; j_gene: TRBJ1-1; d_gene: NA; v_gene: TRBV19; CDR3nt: TGTGCCAGTAGTTCACGGGTGAACACTGAAGCTTTCTTT; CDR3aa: CASSSRVNTEAFF
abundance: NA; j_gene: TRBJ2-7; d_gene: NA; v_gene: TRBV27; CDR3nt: TGTGCCAGCTCTCGGGGCAGCTACGAGCAGTACTTC; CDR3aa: CASSRGSYEQYF
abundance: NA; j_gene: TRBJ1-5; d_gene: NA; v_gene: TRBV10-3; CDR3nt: TGTGCCATCAAAAGCGGGTCCAGCAATCAGCCCCAGCATTTT; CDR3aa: CAIKSGSSNQPQHF
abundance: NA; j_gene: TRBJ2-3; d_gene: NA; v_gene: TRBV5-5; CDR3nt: TGTGCCAGCAGCTTGGCCGATCCTAGCACAGATACGCAGTATTTT; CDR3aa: CASSLADPSTDTQYF
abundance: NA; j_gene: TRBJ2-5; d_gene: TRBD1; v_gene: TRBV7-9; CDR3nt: TGTGCCAGCAGCTGGGGACAGGCCCAAGAGACCCAGTACTTC; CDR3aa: CASSWGQAQETQYF
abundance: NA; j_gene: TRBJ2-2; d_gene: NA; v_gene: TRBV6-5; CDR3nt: TGTGCCAGTCGCCGGGGGAGTCACACCGGGGAGCTGTTTTTT; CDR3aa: CASRRGSHTGELFF